This T cell receptor beta chain came from a study of regulatory T cells in long-lasting Graves disease. The CDR3 consists of 15 residues. Germline V gene lookup returns CDR1 PRHDT and CDR2 FYEKMQ (reference sequence). V shed 5 bases and J 3 bases; nucleotides not matched to a gene: 7. iRepertoire HTBI primers and Arm-PCR of CDR3 regions built TCR beta libraries. TCRdb itself ran the multiplex PCR reads through MiXCR, one entry per CDR3 protein. Among approximately 400,000 distinct CDR3 sequences listed, about 15% were seen once. Described time point: newly diagnosed GD, antithyroid drugs for less than 3 months. The TCR library was made from RNA extracted from PBMCs. There are many counts of this clonotype. The sample also formed part of further work on T cells in Graves' hyperthyroidism and ophthalmopathy. Per that paper: The model predicted ophthalmopathy a median roughly 6.3 months before onset.

The specimen comprised peripheral blood mononuclear cells (PBMCs), sampled at new diagnosis, from a patient treated with antithyroid drugs. J is TRBJ2-3 and V is TRBV13; 8 bases match TRBD2. The sequence was obtained from a young woman with Graves disease. CDR3 bases: TGTGCCAGCAGCAACCCGGGACTAGGGACAGATACGCAGTATTTT. Encoded protein: CASSNPGLGTDTQYF.